The source of this T cell receptor (beta chain) is a study of PD-1 blockade in mismatch repair-deficient tumors. General study results and limits: Tumor-resident clones, often undetectable pretreatment in blood, expanded then contracted after pembrolizumab.

Worth noting for this clone: Its matching antigen is unknown.

Every patient had mismatch repair deficiency by PCR or immunohistochemistry. Sequencing used immunoSEQ multiplex PCR; TCRdb keeps in-frame clones, though not all of them. The sample includes about 34,000 clones, 65% to 85% of them seen just once. The sequences come from PBMCs, collected around 6 weeks after starting pembrolizumab. The sequence was collected from an adult with mismatch repair-deficient cancer.

The CDR3 nucleotides read TGTGCCAGCAGCTTGGCGACTCGGGGCTACACCTTC. Amino acid sequence: CASSLATRGYTF. J is TRBJ1-2 and V is TRBV5-4, with D hard to call. V was shortened by 0 bases and J by 8 bases, with 8 bases between the two germline ends. The CDR3 runs to 12 residues. Germline CDR1 is SGHNT and CDR2 is YYREEE (reference sequence).